These 26 T cell receptor beta chains were sequenced from one sample in a study of identifying expanded T cells in peripheral blood. The method was immunoSEQ multiplex PCR; TCRdb's version includes in-frame clones alone and lacks a portion of them. The sample lists under 100,000 clones; around 90% were seen once. Sequencing was carried out using blood. The source of these receptors is a person aged 18 to 70 in good health.

In its sample, this clone was seen once. The CDR3 reads CSTLLGGGYNEQFF. The CDR3, as DNA: TGCAGCACCCTGTTGGGGGGGGGATACAATGAGCAGTTCTTC. J is TRBJ2-1 and V is TRBV29-1; 7 bases match TRBD2. Germline assignment: CDR1 SQVTM and CDR2 ANQGSEA. The trim removed 8 bases at V and 4 bases at J, leaving 11 bases unmatched. The CDR3 sequence is 14 residues long.

This clone has just one count. The chain employs TRBV5-1 and TRBJ1-3, with D unclear. There are 13 residues in the CDR3. CDR1 and CDR2 from the germline V gene are SGHRS and YFSETQ. Trimming shortened V by 0 bases and J by 5 bases, and 6 bases separated the two germline ends. The CDR3, as DNA: TGCGCCAGCAGCTTGGAGGGTCGAAACACCATATATTTT. Translating it yields CASSLEGRNTIYF.

This clone was seen a handful of times. This rearrangement joins TRBV10-3 to TRBJ2-1, with D possibly TRBD2 on 5 matching bases. The CDR3 consists of 12 residues. The germline gives CDR1 ENHRY, CDR2 SYGVKD. V lost 4 bases and J 8 bases, leaving 9 bases between the germline ends. CDR3 DNA: TGTGCCATCAGTGGTTCGGGGTATGAGCAGTTCTTC. It specifies CAISGSGYEQFF.

The chain employs TRBV27 and TRBJ2-7; 7 bases line up with TRBD2. The trim removed 5 bases at V and 1 base at J, leaving 5 bases unmatched. This CDR3 has 14 residues. Germline loops: CDR1 MNHEY, CDR2 SMNVEV (reference sequence). The CDR3 nucleotides read TGTGCCAGCAGTCGAAGACTAGCTTCCTACGAGCAGTACTTC. Translation: CASSRRLASYEQYF.

V and J are TRBV7-8 and TRBJ1-4; the D gene is possibly TRBD1 (6 bases). This CDR3 has 16 residues. V dropped 2 bases and J dropped 7 bases, with 17 bases sitting between them. CDR1 SGHVS and CDR2 FQNEAQ come from the germline V gene. CDR3 DNA: TGTGCCAGCAGCTTAAATCAGAGGAAAGGGGGTGAAAAACTGTTTTTT. Protein product: CASSLNQRKGGEKLFF. The full variable domain, its missing parts supplied by reference TRBV7-8 and TRBJ1-4, is GAGVSQSPRYKVAKRGQDVALRCDPISGHVSLFWYQQALGQGPEFLTYFQNEAQLDKSGLPSDRFFAERPEGSVSTLKIQRTQQEDSAVYLCASSLNQRKGGEKLFFGSGTQLSVL.

V is TRBV5-1 and J is TRBJ2-3; TRBD2 might be the D (6 bases). Germline CDR1 and CDR2: SGHRS and YFSETQ. The CDR3 is 15 amino acids. V dropped 0 bases and J dropped 0 bases, with 8 bases sitting between them. CDR3 amino acids: CASSLDGGSTDTQYF. CDR3 DNA sequence: TGCGCCAGCAGCTTGGATGGGGGGAGCACAGATACGCAGTATTTT.

The chain uses TRBV18 and TRBJ1-5; D may be TRBD1 (6 bases). This CDR3 is 15 amino acids long. V was cut by 1 base and J by 1 base, with 8 bases left in between. CDR1 is KGHSH, CDR2 LQKENI, per germline. The CDR3 reads CASSPQGESNQPQHF. CDR3 nucleotide sequence: TGTGCCAGCTCACCACAGGGGGAGAGCAATCAGCCCCAGCATTTT.

The chain has TRBV5-1 and TRBJ2-2; a possible D gene is TRBD2 (5 bases). The germline gives CDR1 SGHRS, CDR2 YFSETQ. The CDR3 sequence is 15 residues long. V dropped 2 bases and J dropped 4 bases, with 12 bases sitting between them. CDR3 sequence: CASSFAGGGTGELFF. DNA for the CDR3: TGCGCCAGCAGCTTCGCGGGTGGAGGCACCGGGGAGCTGTTTTTT.

The rearrangement joins TRBV4-2 to TRBJ1-5, with D possibly matching TRBD1 (5 bases). Per germline, CDR1 LGHNA and CDR2 YNFKEQ. Trimming stripped 0 bases from V and 0 bases from J, with 18 bases between. This CDR3 region has 19 residues. The CDR3 DNA reads as TGTGCCAGCAGCCAAGAACCCCCTGGGGCATCCTATAGCAATCAGCCCCAGCATTTT. It specifies CASSQEPPGASYSNQPQHF.

For the CDR3, the DNA is TGTGCCTGGAGTGCCCAGGTTAACTATGGCTACACCTTC. This codes for CAWSAQVNYGYTF. The genes are TRBV30 and TRBJ1-2; D gene unclear. Germline CDR1 GTSNPN, CDR2 SVGIG (reference sequence). Deletions cut 1 base from V and 1 base from J, with 7 bases between. The CDR3 consists of 13 residues.

V gene TRBV18 combines with J gene TRBJ2-2, with 8 bases lining up with TRBD1. V gave up 0 bases and J gave up 10 bases; unmatched junction bases: 7. CDR3 size: 15 residues. Germline values: CDR1 KGHSH, CDR2 LQKENI. The CDR3 DNA reads as TGTGCCAGCTCACCACCAACCCAGGGGGCGGCGGAGCTGTTTTTT. Residues: CASSPPTQGAAELFF.

The rearrangement uses TRBV2 and TRBJ2-1; a possible D gene is TRBD2 (5 bases). CDR3 length equals 14 residues. Germline V gene sequence: CDR1 SNHLY, CDR2 FYNNEI. V lost 7 bases and J lost 6, with 16 bases in between. The CDR3 nucleotides are TGTGCCAGCACAAAGGTTGGCGGGCCCAATGAGCAGTTCTTC. Residues: CASTKVGGPNEQFF.

V and J are TRBV29-1 and TRBJ1-1; D is ambiguous. CDR3 length equals 11 residues. V dropped 5 bases and J dropped 1 base, with 5 bases sitting between them. Germline CDR1 SQVTM, CDR2 ANQGSEA. The CDR3 region is CSVYANTEAFF. CDR3 DNA sequence: TGCAGCGTTTATGCGAACACTGAAGCTTTCTTT.

The chain employs TRBV11-2 and TRBJ2-4; 8 bases fit TRBD1. Germline V gives CDR1 SGHAT, CDR2 FQNNGV. This CDR3 comprises 17 residues. V trimming: 5 bases; J trimming: 2 bases; junction bases outside the gene matches: 11. In nucleotides, the CDR3 is TGTGCCAGCAGCCCACGGGCAGGGGGCCTTTCCAAAAACATTCAGTACTTC. Translation: CASSPRAGGLSKNIQYF.

The chain combines TRBV5-1 with TRBJ2-5; D gene ambiguous. From germline, CDR1 is SGHRS and CDR2 YFSETQ. Trimming pared 2 bases from V and 1 base from J, leaving 6 bases between. The length of the CDR3 is 13 residues. Here the CDR3 reads CASSFTSQETQYF. DNA of the CDR3: TGCGCCAGCAGCTTCACATCCCAAGAGACCCAGTACTTC.

This sequence joins TRBV10-3 and TRBJ2-1; D gene unclear. The V gene's germline CDR1 is ENHRY and CDR2 SYGVKD. Trimming shortened V by 7 bases and J by 4 bases, and 11 bases separated the two germline ends. There are 13 residues in the CDR3. The CDR3 reads CAIKGMGYNEQFF. The DNA for the CDR3 is TGTGCCATCAAAGGAATGGGGTACAATGAGCAGTTCTTC.

The chain combines TRBV15 with TRBJ1-1; D is unclear. The CDR3 has 13 residues. The germline V gene has CDR1 LNHNV and CDR2 YYDKDF (reference sequence). Trimming took off 4 bases at V and 4 bases at J, with 10 bases between the two ends. This CDR3 reads CATSMWATTEAFF. As DNA, the CDR3 is TGTGCCACCAGCATGTGGGCGACCACTGAAGCTTTCTTT.

This chain uses TRBV7-6 with TRBJ2-3; 8 positions match TRBD2. The CDR3 covers 15 residues. The germline V gene has CDR1 SGHVS and CDR2 FNYEAQ. With V trimmed by 5 bases and J by 0 bases, 4 bases remained unmatched. This CDR3 reads CASSPRGGSTDTQYF. As DNA, the CDR3 is TGTGCCAGCAGCCCCCGGGGGGGGAGCACAGATACGCAGTATTTT. The full variable domain, with the rest looked up from reference TRBV7-6 and TRBJ2-3, is GAGVSQSPRYKVTKRGQDVALRCDPISGHVSLYWYRQALGQGPEFLTYFNYEAQQDKSGLPNDRFSAERPEGSISTLTIQRTEQRDSAMYRCASSPRGGSTDTQYFGPGTRLTVL.

V gene TRBV11-2 combines with J gene TRBJ2-2; 9 bases are a match to TRBD1. This CDR3 has 15 residues. Unmatched junction bases numbered 6, after V lost 3 bases and J lost 7 bases. Per the germline V gene, CDR1 is SGHAT and CDR2 is FQNNGV. The CDR3 reads CASSFSGTGFGELFF. CDR3 coding DNA: TGTGCCAGCAGCTTCTCCGGGACAGGGTTCGGGGAGCTGTTTTTT.

This rearrangement joins TRBV19 to TRBJ1-5, with no clear D. Germline values: CDR1 LNHDA, CDR2 SQIVND (reference sequence). CDR3 size: 19 residues. With 1 base removed from V and 11 bases from J, the gap between germline ends came to 30 bases. Here the CDR3 DNA reads TGTGCCAGTAGTATAGGTGTCGGAAATACGCCCGCAAAGGTATCAGCCCAGCATTTT. This encodes CASSIGVGNTPAKVSAQHF.

J is TRBJ1-3 and V is TRBV7-2; TRBD1 matches 8 bases. The length of the CDR3 is 15 residues. Germline-derived CDR1 and CDR2 are SGHTA and FQGNSA. J lost 4 bases, V lost 5 bases, and 7 bases had no gene match. The CDR3 nucleotides read TGTGCCAGCAGCAGTTTCAGGGGGCTAGGAAACACCATATATTTT. Translation gives CASSSFRGLGNTIYF.

This chain connects TRBV6-5 to TRBJ2-7; TRBD2 is a possible D gene (7 bases). The CDR3 totals 14 residues. Germline V CDR1 and CDR2: MNHEY, SVGAGI. V gave up 6 bases and J gave up 3 bases, with 15 bases separating them. Here the CDR3 reads CASRRGGAGYEQYF. CDR3 coding DNA: TGTGCCAGCAGAAGGGGGGGGGCCGGCTACGAGCAGTACTTC.

The V call is TRBV29-1, the J call TRBJ1-1, with 10 bases matching TRBD1. Per germline, CDR1 SQVTM and CDR2 ANQGSEA. J lost 5 bases, V lost 7 bases, and 13 bases had no gene match. This CDR3 spans 15 amino acids. The CDR3 sequence is CSADRTGGVETEAFF. Here the CDR3 DNA reads TGCAGCGCCGACCGGACAGGGGGAGTTGAAACTGAAGCTTTCTTT.

This chain joins TRBV6-1 and TRBJ1-6; TRBD1 is a possible D gene (6 bases). Germline V gives CDR1 MNHNS, CDR2 SASEGT. With 6 bases removed from V and 5 bases from J, the gap between germline ends came to 14 bases. CDR3 length: 15 residues. The CDR3 is CASRSQGINNSPLHF. CDR3 in DNA: TGTGCCAGCAGATCACAGGGTATCAATAATTCACCCCTCCACTTT.

The CDR3 sequence is CAWSLASEQYF. The CDR3 coding sequence is TGTGCCTGGAGCTTAGCTTCCGAGCAGTACTTC. The genes are TRBV30 and TRBJ2-7; D is unresolved. V dropped 3 bases and J dropped 6 bases, with 9 bases sitting between them. Germline V gene data show CDR1 as GTSNPN and CDR2 as SVGIG (reference sequence). This CDR3 is 11 amino acids long.

The CDR3 sequence is CASSGLGRRNYGYTF. The CDR3 nucleotides are TGTGCCAGCAGTGGCTTAGGCAGGAGAAACTATGGCTACACCTTC. The J gene is TRBJ1-2, the V gene TRBV2; D is unclear. This CDR3 comprises 15 residues. With 4 bases removed from V and 2 bases from J, the gap between germline ends came to 14 bases. Per germline, CDR1 SNHLY and CDR2 FYNNEI.